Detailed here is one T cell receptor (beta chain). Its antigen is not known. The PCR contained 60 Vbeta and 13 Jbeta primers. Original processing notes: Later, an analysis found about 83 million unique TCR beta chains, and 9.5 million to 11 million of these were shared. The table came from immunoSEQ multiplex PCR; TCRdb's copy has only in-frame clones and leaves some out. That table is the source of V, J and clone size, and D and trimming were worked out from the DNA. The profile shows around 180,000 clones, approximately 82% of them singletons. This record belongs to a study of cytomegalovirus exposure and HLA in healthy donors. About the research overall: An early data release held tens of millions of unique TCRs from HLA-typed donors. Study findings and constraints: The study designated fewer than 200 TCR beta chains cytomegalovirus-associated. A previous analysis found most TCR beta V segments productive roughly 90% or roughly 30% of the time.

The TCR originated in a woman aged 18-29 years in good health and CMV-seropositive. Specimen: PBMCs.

The CDR3 region is CASSLYRRETQYF. The CDR3 bases are TGCGCCAGCAGCTTGTATAGGAGAGAGACCCAGTACTTC. V is TRBV5-1 and J is TRBJ2-5; D gene unclear. The CDR3 is made up of 13 amino acids. Germline V gives CDR1 SGHRS, CDR2 YFSETQ. Trimming pared 1 base from V and 4 bases from J, leaving 8 bases between.